This record looks at one T cell receptor (beta chain) sequence and its context. The antigen remains unidentified. The sample is drawn from a study of T-cell reconstitution after alpha-beta-depleted transplantation in children. Trimming cost V 4 bases and J 4 bases; bases outside gene matches: 14. CDR1 is MNHNS and CDR2 is SASEGT in the germline V gene. CDR3 length: 18 residues. Findings and caveats of the study: By one year post-transplant, T-cell counts and diversity largely arose from T cells that were newly produced. Alpha-beta T cells about two months after transplant reportedly derived from several hundred expanded graft clones. Surviving recipient T cells and thymic progenitors accounted for the high day-60 TCRbeta diversity observed in some patients.

A library of TCRbeta sequences, prepared with unique molecular identifiers, was generated. TCRdb re-called the PCR reads through MiXCR, storing one row per CDR3 protein. The repertoire holds more than 75,000 distinct CDR3 sequences, with 20% to 30% as singletons. Material: PBMCs, obtained before TCRalphabeta/CD19-depleted stem cell transplant. This sequence originates from a boy aged 2 to 10 with acute lymphoblastic leukemia, due to receive a stem cell transplant. The V and J genes are TRBV6-1 and TRBJ2-2; 8 bases agree with TRBD2. Here the CDR3 reads CASSVTSGGAGRTGELFF. The CDR3 nucleotides read TGTGCCAGCAGTGTAACTAGCGGAGGGGCGGGTCGCACCGGGGAGCTGTTTTTT.